The 30 T cell receptor beta chains below come from one sample, sequenced in a study of early T cells in non-severe SARS-CoV-2 infection. In TCRdb, the 5' RACE reads were re-called with MiXCR into one record per CDR3 protein. The data show approximately 50,000 distinct CDR3 sequences, more than 10% seen once. This specimen was whole blood, taken at baseline. Source of these receptors: an adult who was a healthcare worker with PCR-confirmed SARS-CoV-2 infection or an uninfected control (not recorded which).

This chain uses TRBV5-5 with TRBJ2-5, with D possibly being TRBD1 (5 bases). The V gene's germline CDR1 is SGHKS and CDR2 YYEKEE (reference sequence). Trimming cost V 5 bases and J 5 bases, with 13 bases left between them. CDR3 size: 13 residues. The CDR3: CASRLRQLETQYF. The CDR3 nucleotides read TGTGCCAGCAGACTCAGACAGCTCGAGACCCAGTACTTC.

The rearrangement links TRBV6-5 to TRBJ2-7, with 11 bases matching TRBD2. The CDR3 consists of 14 residues. Germline CDR1 MNHEY, CDR2 SVGAGI. Trimming cost V 5 bases and J 4 bases; bases outside gene matches: 4. As DNA, the CDR3 is TGTGCCAGCAGTCCCCGACTAGCGGGATACGAGCAGTACTTC. This translates into CASSPRLAGYEQYF.

This clonotype was recorded a few times. The gene calls are TRBV2 and TRBJ2-3; 10 nucleotides line up with TRBD1. CDR3 size: 15 residues. With 4 bases clipped from V and 0 bases from J, the junction kept 1 base outside the gene matches. Germline V lookup: CDR1 SNHLY, CDR2 FYNNEI. CDR3: CASSGQGASTDTQYF. DNA for the CDR3: TGTGCCAGCAGTGGACAGGGGGCTAGCACAGATACGCAGTATTTT.

This clonotype was seen many times. The genes are TRBV9 and TRBJ1-6; maybe TRBD1 (6 bases). Germline V gene lookup returns CDR1 SGDLS and CDR2 YYNGEE. CDR3 length: 16 amino acids. Trimming took 4 bases from V and 5 from J, leaving 16 bases between them. CDR3 loop: CASSPQGGVNNSPLHF. The CDR3, as DNA: TGTGCCAGCAGCCCACAGGGAGGTGTTAATAATTCACCCCTCCACTTT.

This clonotype was found a few times. V is TRBV28 and J is TRBJ2-7; D unclear. The V gene's germline CDR1 is MDHEN and CDR2 SYDVKM. The V gene lost 5 bases and the J gene lost 1 base, with 15 bases spanning the gap. The CDR3 is made up of 15 amino acids. This chain's CDR3 is CASSRWAAQSYEQYF. CDR3 sequence (DNA): TGTGCCAGCAGTAGGTGGGCGGCCCAGTCCTACGAGCAGTACTTC.

The chain carries TRBV20-1 and TRBJ2-3, with TRBD2 identical over 8 bases. This CDR3 is built from 14 residues. Looked up from germline, CDR1 is DFQATT and CDR2 is SNEGSKA (reference sequence). The V gene end was trimmed by 3 bases and the J gene end by 1 base; junction bases not matched to a gene: 3. The CDR3 nucleotides read TGCAGTGCTAGCACGACTAGCGGCACAGATACGCAGTATTTT. Translation gives CSASTTSGTDTQYF.

This clonotype turned up a few times. The chain employs TRBV19 and TRBJ2-7; 12 bases map to TRBD1. CDR1 and CDR2 (germline): LNHDA, SQIVND (reference sequence). Losses at the gene ends were 4 bases for V and 4 bases for J; bases not matched to a gene: 5. This CDR3 region has 15 residues. DNA of the CDR3: TGTGCCAGTAGTAGATCGGGACAGGGGGCTTACGAGCAGTACTTC. This translates into CASSRSGQGAYEQYF. Using reference TRBV19 and TRBJ2-7 for the parts outside the CDR3, the full variable domain is DGGITQSPKYLFRKEGQNVTLSCEQNLNHDAMYWYRQDPGQGLRLIYYSQIVNDFQKGDIAEGYSVSREKKESFPLTVTSAQKNPTAFYLCASSRSGQGAYEQYFGPGTRLTVT.

This clonotype came up a few times. This sequence joins TRBV10-3 and TRBJ2-7; possible D gene TRBD1, 5 bases. The germline gives CDR1 ENHRY, CDR2 SYGVKD. Trimming removed 8 bases from V and 4 bases from J, with 18 bases in between. The CDR3 has 14 residues. DNA for the CDR3: TGTGCCATCGGCCAGACTCCGTCAGGGTACGAGCAGTACTTC. This gives the protein CAIGQTPSGYEQYF.

This clonotype was counted at least ten times. This chain joins TRBV6-5 and TRBJ2-3; perhaps TRBD2 as D (6 bases). Per germline, CDR1 MNHEY and CDR2 SVGAGI. Trimming took 4 bases from V and 1 from J, leaving 15 bases between them. The CDR3 totals 16 residues. The CDR3 loop reads CASSSGTSLRTDTQYF. CDR3 sequence (DNA): TGTGCCAGCAGTTCGGGGACTTCCCTACGCACAGATACGCAGTATTTT.

In this sample, this clonotype turned up many times. Written as DNA, the CDR3 is TGTGCCAGCAGTTTAGCGGAGTACGGGACAGATACGCAGTATTTT. It is translated as CASSLAEYGTDTQYF. The chain carries TRBV12-3 or TRBV12-4 and TRBJ2-3; D is unclear. Trimming took 0 bases from V and 3 from J, leaving 10 bases between them. The CDR3 loop spans 15 amino acids.

The chain combines TRBV28 with TRBJ2-7; D is uncertain. Deletions cut 6 bases from V and 6 bases from J, with 15 bases between. The CDR3 is 13 residues long. Germline-derived CDR1 and CDR2 are MDHEN and SYDVKM. The DNA for the CDR3 is TGTGCCAGCAGCGTGCGAGGATTTGCCGAGCAGTACTTC. Amino acids: CASSVRGFAEQYF.

This clonotype was seen only a few times. The CDR3 region has the DNA TGTGCCTCCATGTGGGGGGCGCAGGCTGAAGCTTTCTTT. It encodes CASMWGAQAEAFF. J is TRBJ1-1 and V is TRBV5-6, with D maybe TRBD1 (6 bases). Trimming shortened V by 10 bases and J by 6 bases, and 19 bases separated the two germline ends. Germline V lookup: CDR1 SGHDT, CDR2 YYEEEE. The CDR3 has 13 residues.

This rearrangement joins TRBV5-6 to TRBJ2-1; 7 bases align to TRBD2. The CDR3 is 16 residues long. V was pared by 6 bases and J by 4 bases, with 13 bases of the junction left unmatched. Germline CDR1 reads SGHDT; CDR2 reads YYEEEE. The CDR3 loop is CASTSLAGEIYNEQFF. Here the CDR3 DNA reads TGTGCCAGCACCTCCTTGGCGGGAGAAATTTACAATGAGCAGTTCTTC.

The chain employs TRBV28 and TRBJ2-7; D gene unclear. The CDR3 is 13 amino acids. Germline loops: CDR1 MDHEN, CDR2 SYDVKM. Trimming took off 2 bases at V and 0 bases at J, with 5 bases between the two ends. The CDR3 reads CASSLHSSYEQYF. The CDR3 nucleotides are TGTGCCAGCAGTTTACACTCCTCCTACGAGCAGTACTTC.

The rearrangement uses TRBV12-3 or TRBV12-4 and TRBJ1-4, with D perhaps TRBD1 (6 bases). The CDR3 contains 14 residues. Trimming left V 5 bases short and J 8 bases short, with 15 bases between. CDR3 sequence: CASSIGQWREKLFF. The CDR3 DNA is TGTGCCAGCAGTATAGGACAGTGGCGGGAAAAACTGTTTTTT.

The rearrangement joins TRBV12-3 or TRBV12-4 to TRBJ2-7; D is ambiguous. This CDR3 comprises 15 residues. Trimming cost V 3 bases and J 9 bases, with 21 bases left between them. The CDR3 DNA reads as TGTGCCAGCAGTTTTTCGGGTTTGGATTTGAAGGGGCAGTACTTC. Its translation is CASSFSGLDLKGQYF.

V usage is TRBV7-3 and J usage is TRBJ2-1; TRBD2 matches 7 bases. The CDR3 runs to 16 residues. V was clipped by 5 bases and J by 7 bases; unmatched bases: 14. The V gene's germline CDR1 is SGHTA and CDR2 FQGTGA. The CDR3 is CASSPSSGGRGNEQFF. The DNA for the CDR3 is TGTGCCAGCAGCCCCTCGAGTGGCGGGAGAGGTAATGAGCAGTTCTTC.

This clonotype was seen ten or more times. The chain links TRBV3-1 to TRBJ1-1; D is possibly TRBD1 (5 bases). The CDR3 sequence is 15 residues long. Trimming removed 0 bases at V and 0 bases at J, with 8 bases between. Germline V lookup: CDR1 LGHDT, CDR2 YNNKEL (reference sequence). CDR3 amino acids: CASSQEGTVNTEAFF. The CDR3 DNA reads TGTGCCAGCAGCCAAGAGGGGACGGTGAACACTGAAGCTTTCTTT.

The chain joins TRBV27 to TRBJ2-6; D is perhaps TRBD1 (5 bases). CDR1 MNHEY and CDR2 SMNVEV come from the germline V gene (reference sequence). The CDR3 runs to 16 residues. V was cut by 3 bases and J by 2 bases, with 11 bases left in between. The CDR3 DNA sequence: TGTGCCAGCAGTTTTACAGGACGGGCTGGGGCCAACGTCCTGACTTTC. Translated: CASSFTGRAGANVLTF.

This clonotype came up once. The V call is TRBV5-1, the J call TRBJ2-2; either TRBD1 or TRBD2 may fit D (5 bases each). The CDR3 loop spans 16 amino acids. V lost 1 base to trimming and J lost 4 bases, with 14 bases between them. Germline CDR1 and CDR2: SGHRS and YFSETQ. CDR3 coding DNA: TGCGCCAGCAGCTTGAGTCAGGCAGGGAGCACCGGGGAGCTGTTTTTT. It specifies CASSLSQAGSTGELFF.

This clonotype has a count of ten or more. V is TRBV28 and J is TRBJ2-7, with 12 bases identical to TRBD1. Germline assignment: CDR1 MDHEN and CDR2 SYDVKM. V dropped 6 bases and J dropped 1; count of bases not matched to a gene: 13. The CDR3 consists of 18 residues. This CDR3 is CASRTGTGGDFWSYEQYF. The CDR3 coding sequence is TGTGCCAGCAGGACCGGGACAGGGGGCGATTTTTGGTCCTACGAGCAGTACTTC.

The CDR3 loop reads CASSMTGGSYEQYF. In DNA, the CDR3 is TGTGCCAGCAGCATGACAGGGGGATCCTACGAGCAGTACTTC. V gene TRBV11-1 combines with J gene TRBJ2-7; 9 bases fit TRBD1. The J segment lost 1 base and the V segment lost 5 bases, leaving 3 bases of the junction unmatched. This CDR3 comprises 14 residues. CDR1 SGHAT and CDR2 FQDESV come from the germline V gene (reference sequence).

The sample holds many counts of this clonotype. The rearrangement joins TRBV20-1 to TRBJ2-4, with D perhaps matching TRBD2 (5 bases). The CDR3 length is 15 residues. CDR1 and CDR2 from the germline V gene are DFQATT and SNEGSKA (reference sequence). V was cut by 1 base and J by 5 bases, with 15 bases left in between. As DNA, the CDR3 is TGCAGTGCTAGAGCCCCGGGAAGTGTCCAAAACATTCAGTACTTC. Amino acids: CSARAPGSVQNIQYF.

This clonotype showed up just a few times. The chain is built from TRBV4-1 and TRBJ1-2; 7 positions match TRBD1. The V gene end was trimmed by 3 bases and the J gene end by 6 bases; junction bases not matched to a gene: 13. The CDR3 consists of 16 residues. Germline CDR1 and CDR2: MGHRA and YSYEKL. The CDR3 loop is CASSHPGGPGVNGYTF. The CDR3 DNA reads as TGCGCCAGCAGCCACCCAGGGGGGCCGGGTGTAAATGGCTACACCTTC.

At least ten counts were recorded for this clonotype. The chain couples TRBV5-4 to TRBJ2-5; D could derive from TRBD1 or TRBD2 (6 bases each). This CDR3 contains 16 residues. In germline, CDR1 is SGHNT, CDR2 YYREEE (reference sequence). The V and J ends lost 7 bases and 4 bases respectively, with 23 bases between them. Here the CDR3 DNA reads TGTGCCAGCGGTCAAGCAAGGGGGGCCGCGGGAGAGACCCAGTACTTC. Protein: CASGQARGAAGETQYF.

This clonotype was picked up many times. The chain couples TRBV28 to TRBJ2-2; 9 nucleotides agree with TRBD2. Germline assignment: CDR1 MDHEN and CDR2 SYDVKM. This CDR3 is 17 amino acids long. The J segment lost 1 base and the V segment lost 5 bases, leaving 8 bases of the junction unmatched. CDR3 region: CASSPNLSGRNTGELFF. In DNA form, the CDR3 reads TGTGCCAGCAGTCCAAACCTTAGCGGGAGGAACACCGGGGAGCTGTTTTTT.

CDR3 in DNA: TGTGCCAGCAGCCAATCCGTGGGGTCTGAGTACTTC. Protein product: CASSQSVGSEYF. This chain uses TRBV16 with TRBJ2-7; no definite D call. Germline V gene sequence: CDR1 KGHSY, CDR2 FQNENV. The CDR3 spans 12 residues. Deletions cut 0 bases from V and 11 bases from J, with 11 bases between.

This chain uses TRBV7-9 with TRBJ2-7; D remains ambiguous. Germline assignment: CDR1 SEHNR and CDR2 FQNEAQ (reference sequence). V was pared by 10 bases and J by 4 bases, with 14 bases between. The CDR3 totals 12 residues. This CDR3 is CAISPTGYEQYF. CDR3 bases: TGTGCCATCTCACCCACTGGGTACGAGCAGTACTTC.

In its sample, this clonotype was seen many times. The V and J genes are TRBV7-9 and TRBJ1-5, with D perhaps matching TRBD1 (5 bases). From germline, CDR1 is SEHNR and CDR2 FQNEAQ (reference sequence). The CDR3 extends over 12 amino acids. V was cut by 5 bases and J by 5 bases, with 7 bases left in between. The CDR3 sequence is CASSETDQPQHF. In DNA, the CDR3 is TGTGCCAGCAGCGAGACAGATCAGCCCCAGCATTTT.

Details on this clonotype: One end of the junction varies from germline; a read error may be responsible. The rearrangement joins TRBV6-2 or TRBV6-3 to TRBJ2-5; D unclear. Germline values: CDR1 MNHEY, CDR2 SVGEGT. The CDR3 covers 11 residues. CDR3 in amino acids: CATSGSETQYF. The CDR3 DNA sequence: TGTGCCACCAGTGGGTCGGAGACCCAGTACTTC.